Each of the 27 T cell receptor beta chains below was sequenced from the same sample in a study of response to subunit inactivated influenza vaccine. TCRdb re-derived calls from the RT-PCR reads in MiXCR, one entry per CDR3 protein. Of about 520,000 distinct CDR3 sequences listed, 25% are singletons. Sequencing was performed on CD4+ T cells sorted from PBMCs, taken 5 days after vaccination. The receptors were gathered from a man aged 45 to 65 who received an inactivated influenza vaccine.

Only a few counts were recorded for this clonotype. The V gene is TRBV12-3 or TRBV12-4, the J gene TRBJ1-1; weak D call: TRBD1 (5 bases). The CDR3 extends over 14 amino acids. Trimming stripped 6 bases from V and 5 bases from J, with 16 bases between. The CDR3 reads CASSPRGGRTEAFF. The CDR3 DNA sequence: TGTGCCAGCAGCCCCCGGGGGGGAAGAACTGAAGCTTTCTTT.

This clonotype was seen more than once but under ten times. This sequence joins TRBV7-8 and TRBJ2-7; TRBD1 might be the D (5 bases). Germline V gives CDR1 SGHVS, CDR2 FQNEAQ. The CDR3 is 15 residues long. V was clipped by 5 bases and J by 3 bases, with 17 bases between them. CDR3 DNA sequence: TGTGCCAGCAGCCTAGATACTGACAGATACTACGAGCAGTACTTC. It specifies CASSLDTDRYYEQYF.

This clonotype was observed a few times. The V call is TRBV11-2, the J call TRBJ2-1, with 8 bases that match TRBD2. Per germline, CDR1 SGHAT and CDR2 FQNNGV. The trim removed 1 base at V and 13 bases at J, leaving 3 bases unmatched. The CDR3 extends over 12 amino acids. This chain's CDR3 is CASSLGAGGQFF. The CDR3 nucleotides are TGTGCCAGCAGCTTAGGGGCGGGGGGTCAGTTCTTC. Looking up the rest from reference TRBV11-2 and TRBJ2-1 gives the full variable domain: EAGVAQSPRYKIIEKRQSVAFWCNPISGHATLYWYQQILGQGPKLLIQFQNNGVVDDSQLPKDRFSAERLKGVDSTLKIQPAKLEDSAVYLCASSLGAGGQFFGPGTRLTVL.

Only a few counts were recorded for this clonotype. This rearrangement joins TRBV24-1 to TRBJ2-7; D perhaps matches TRBD1 (6 bases). Trimming cost V 7 bases and J 6 bases, with 12 bases left between them. Germline lookup yields CDR1 KGHDR and CDR2 SFDVKD. The CDR3 runs to 12 residues. CDR3 region: CATSRGSGEQYF. Written as DNA, the CDR3 is TGTGCCACCAGCAGGGGTTCGGGCGAGCAGTACTTC.

The rearrangement joins TRBV5-1 to TRBJ1-5, with 7 bases lining up with TRBD1. This CDR3 spans 15 amino acids. The V gene end was trimmed by 4 bases and the J gene end by 5 bases; junction bases not matched to a gene: 9. The germline gives CDR1 SGHRS, CDR2 YFSETQ. The CDR3 region is CASSAAGTADQPQHF. CDR3 nucleotides: TGCGCCAGCAGCGCGGCGGGGACAGCGGATCAGCCCCAGCATTTT.

The CDR3: CSAIRTGETQYF. CDR3 DNA: TGCAGTGCGATCAGGACCGGGGAGACCCAGTACTTC. The chain links TRBV20-1 to TRBJ2-5, with D unclear. Germline V gene sequence: CDR1 DFQATT, CDR2 SNEGSKA (reference sequence). This CDR3 is 12 amino acids long. Trimming removed 6 bases at V and 5 bases at J, with 13 bases between.

This clonotype has only a few counts. The V gene is TRBV27, the J gene TRBJ2-2; TRBD2 agrees at 9 bases. The V and J ends lost 5 bases and 8 bases, in that order; junction bases with no gene match: 6. This CDR3 has 14 residues. CDR1 MNHEY and CDR2 SMNVEV come from the germline V gene (reference sequence). As DNA, the CDR3 is TGTGCCAGCAGTATGCGGGAGGGCGCTGGGGAGCTGTTTTTT. It specifies CASSMREGAGELFF.

On this clonotype: As the CDR3 is not closed by the conserved phenylalanine or tryptophan, this likely results from a read error. The V gene is TRBV12-3 or TRBV12-4, the J gene TRBJ1-6; tentatively, D is TRBD1 (5 bases). The CDR3 extends over 15 amino acids. The V end was cut by 3 bases, the J end by 9 bases, with 15 bases between. This CDR3 is CASSFSGTVVSPLHC. CDR3 nucleotide sequence: TGTGCCAGCAGTTTTTCCGGGACGGTGGTTTCACCCCTCCACTGT.

The table lists this clonotype with a few counts. The chain employs TRBV5-5 and TRBJ2-1; 13 nucleotides align to TRBD2. Germline V CDR1 and CDR2: SGHKS, YYEKEE (reference sequence). CDR3 size: 18 residues. Germline trimming cut 0 bases from V and 4 bases from J; bases unmatched to any gene: 7. The CDR3: CASSLAKTSGGPYNEQFF. The CDR3 bases are TGTGCCAGCAGCTTGGCGAAGACTAGCGGGGGGCCTTACAATGAGCAGTTCTTC.

This clonotype was counted between two and nine times. The chain is built from TRBV5-6 and TRBJ2-3; 8 nucleotides match TRBD1. The CDR3 has 15 residues. V lost 4 bases and J lost 7; bases outside the gene matches: 11. Germline-derived CDR1 and CDR2 are SGHDT and YYEEEE. Written as DNA, the CDR3 is TGTGCCAGCAGCCCCAAGGGCAGGGGGCGAAATACGCAGTATTTT. Protein: CASSPKGRGRNTQYF. Looking up the rest from reference TRBV5-6 and TRBJ2-3 gives the full variable domain: DAGVTQSPTHLIKTRGQQVTLRCSPKSGHDTVSWYQQALGQGPQFIFQYYEEEERQRGNFPDRFSGHQFPNYSSELNVNALLLGDSALYLCASSPKGRGRNTQYFGPGTRLTVL.

The table lists this clonotype with a few counts. V usage is TRBV20-1 and J usage is TRBJ1-3, with D possibly TRBD1 on 5 matching bases. The CDR3 length is 14 residues. Germline CDR1 reads DFQATT; CDR2 reads SNEGSKA (reference sequence). Between the trimmed V and J ends, which lost 1 base and 4 bases, there was a span of 11 bases. CDR3: CSARVPGAGNTIYF. DNA for the CDR3: TGCAGTGCTAGAGTTCCCGGGGCAGGAAACACCATATATTTT.

The sample holds a few counts of this clonotype. The chain combines TRBV12-3 or TRBV12-4 with TRBJ2-1, with TRBD2 identical over 7 bases. The CDR3 runs to 14 residues. After removal of 3 bases from V and 8 bases from J, the junction contained 7 bases not matched to a gene. In DNA form, the CDR3 reads TGTGCCAGCAGTTTTAGACTAGCCGGGGATGAGCAGTTCTTC. This encodes CASSFRLAGDEQFF.

The J gene is TRBJ2-7, the V gene TRBV2, with TRBD2 as a possible D gene (6 bases). The CDR3 contains 13 residues. V was cut by 7 bases and J by 7 bases, with 17 bases left in between. The germline V gene has CDR1 SNHLY and CDR2 FYNNEI. The CDR3 DNA reads as TGTGCCAGCACCATCGGGACGGCGGGAGAGCAGTACTTC. The encoded protein is CASTIGTAGEQYF.

This clonotype turned up a few times. The chain combines TRBV7-9 with TRBJ1-1; D gene unclear. The CDR3 runs to 13 residues. Germline values: CDR1 SEHNR, CDR2 FQNEAQ (reference sequence). Trimming took off 2 bases at V and 6 bases at J, with 10 bases between the two ends. In nucleotides, the CDR3 is TGTGCCAGCAGCTTAAGTGAGGACGCTGAAGCTTTCTTT. It translates to CASSLSEDAEAFF.

On this clonotype: Compared with germline, one end of the junction differs, possibly owing to a read error. The chain joins TRBV7-9 to TRBJ1-2, with 10 bases identical to TRBD1. This CDR3 contains 15 residues. CDR1 is SEHNR and CDR2 is FQNEAQ in the germline V gene (reference sequence). The CDR3, as DNA: TGTGCCAGCAGCTCGGACAGGGGGGCTAACTATGGCTACCCCTTC. It is translated as CASSSDRGANYGYPF.

This clonotype was counted only a few times. The J gene is TRBJ2-2, the V gene TRBV24-1; D may match TRBD1 or TRBD2 (7 bases each). Between the trimmed V and J ends, which lost 4 bases and 6 bases, there was a span of 11 bases. This CDR3 is 14 amino acids long. The germline V gene encodes CDR1 KGHDR and CDR2 SFDVKD. CDR3 region: CATSEQGRAGELFF. CDR3 nucleotides: TGTGCCACCAGTGAACAGGGGAGGGCCGGGGAGCTGTTTTTT.

This clonotype was seen many times. The chain employs TRBV12-3 or TRBV12-4 and TRBJ2-2; D is unclear. CDR3 length equals 15 residues. V lost 1 base, J lost 1 base, and 7 bases lay in between. The CDR3 DNA follows: TGTGCCAGCAGTTTAGGCCTAGGGAACACCGGGGAGCTGTTTTTT. Translated, it gives CASSLGLGNTGELFF.

This clonotype was detected only a few times. This rearrangement joins TRBV7-8 to TRBJ1-1, with D perhaps matching TRBD1 (6 bases). Between the trimmed V and J ends, which lost 5 bases and 7 bases, there was a span of 20 bases. CDR3 length equals 15 residues. Germline assignment: CDR1 SGHVS and CDR2 FQNEAQ. The CDR3 protein is CASSSRQRGMIEAFF. Written as DNA, the CDR3 is TGTGCCAGCAGCAGCCGACAGAGGGGGATGATTGAAGCTTTCTTT.

The rearrangement uses TRBV2 and TRBJ2-7, with D possibly TRBD2 on 5 matching bases. The ends were cut back, 4 bases at V and 3 bases at J, with 10 bases in the middle. Per germline, CDR1 SNHLY and CDR2 FYNNEI. This CDR3 region has 13 residues. CDR3 loop: CASSGRTFYEQYF. The CDR3 DNA reads as TGTGCCAGCAGTGGTAGGACTTTCTACGAGCAGTACTTC.

This chain links TRBV20-1 with TRBJ1-5, with D hard to call. V lost 5 bases to trimming and J lost 0 bases, with 8 bases between them. This CDR3 has 13 residues. Per the germline V gene, CDR1 is DFQATT and CDR2 is SNEGSKA (reference sequence). The CDR3 protein is CSAPPYSNQPQHF. CDR3 in DNA: TGCAGTGCTCCACCTTATAGCAATCAGCCCCAGCATTTT.

A few counts support this clonotype. The chain recombines TRBV4-1 with TRBJ2-2, with D unclear. The CDR3 is 14 amino acids. The V end lost 2 bases, the J end lost 1 base, and 5 bases lay between the germline ends. Germline V gene lookup returns CDR1 MGHRA and CDR2 YSYEKL. In nucleotides, the CDR3 is TGCGCCAGCAGCCAATCAGAGAACACCGGGGAGCTGTTTTTT. It codes for CASSQSENTGELFF.

Only a few counts were recorded for this clonotype. In nucleotides, the CDR3 is TGCAGTGCTCCGGATACTTTCTCCGGCGGGGAGCTGTTTTTT. Its translation is CSAPDTFSGGELFF. This chain links TRBV20-1 with TRBJ2-2; D unclear. The CDR3 consists of 14 residues. Trimming stripped 5 bases from V and 7 bases from J, with 17 bases between. Germline V gene data show CDR1 as DFQATT and CDR2 as SNEGSKA (reference sequence).

This clonotype appeared a few times. The chain links TRBV12-3 or TRBV12-4 to TRBJ1-6; no clear D. This CDR3 comprises 14 residues. Trimming shortened V by 6 bases and J by 3 bases, and 9 bases separated the two germline ends. CDR3 loop: CASSDLLYNSPLHF. CDR3 in DNA: TGTGCCAGCAGCGACCTGCTCTATAATTCACCCCTCCACTTT.

In its sample, this clonotype was seen many times. The rearrangement joins TRBV4-1 to TRBJ1-1, with no clear D. This CDR3 is 15 amino acids long. Germline V gene sequence: CDR1 MGHRA, CDR2 YSYEKL. With 0 bases removed from V and 2 bases from J, the gap between germline ends came to 10 bases. This CDR3 is CASSQDHSPNTEAFF. The CDR3 DNA is TGCGCCAGCAGCCAAGATCACAGTCCTAACACTGAAGCTTTCTTT.

The V call is TRBV24-1, the J call TRBJ2-5, with 13 bases matching TRBD2. The CDR3 covers 16 residues. The V and J ends lost 3 bases and 5 bases, in that order; junction bases with no gene match: 5. Germline values: CDR1 KGHDR, CDR2 SFDVKD. CDR3 DNA: TGTGCCACCAGTGATGCCGGGACTAGCGGGATTGAGACCCAGTACTTC. Translation: CATSDAGTSGIETQYF.

V gene TRBV12-3 or TRBV12-4 combines with J gene TRBJ1-2; D uncertain. The CDR3 totals 12 residues. Trimming removed 6 bases at V and 5 bases at J, with 10 bases between. The CDR3: CASRAERYGYTF. For the CDR3, the DNA is TGTGCCAGCAGGGCCGAGAGGTATGGCTACACCTTC.

This clonotype was counted only a few times. The chain is built from TRBV6-1 and TRBJ2-3, with 9 positions matching TRBD2. Germline CDR1 and CDR2: MNHNS and SASEGT. V lost 8 bases and J lost 3; bases outside the gene matches: 9. This CDR3 spans 15 amino acids. CDR3 sequence (DNA): TGTGCCAGCCGACGGCTAGCGGGAAGAACAGATACGCAGTATTTT. Translation: CASRRLAGRTDTQYF.